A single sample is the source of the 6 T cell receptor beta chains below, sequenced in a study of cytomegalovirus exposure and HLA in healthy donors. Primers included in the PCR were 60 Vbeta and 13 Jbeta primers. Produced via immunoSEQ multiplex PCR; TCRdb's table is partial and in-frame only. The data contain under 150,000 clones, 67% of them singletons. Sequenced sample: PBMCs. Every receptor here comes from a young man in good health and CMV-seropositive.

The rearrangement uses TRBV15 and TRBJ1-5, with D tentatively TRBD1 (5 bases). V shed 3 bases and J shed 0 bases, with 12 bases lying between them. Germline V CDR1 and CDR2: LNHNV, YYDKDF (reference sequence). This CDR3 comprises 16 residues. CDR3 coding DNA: TGTGCCACCAGCAGGGGGGGGAAGGATAGCAATCAGCCCCAGCATTTT. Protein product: CATSRGGKDSNQPQHF.

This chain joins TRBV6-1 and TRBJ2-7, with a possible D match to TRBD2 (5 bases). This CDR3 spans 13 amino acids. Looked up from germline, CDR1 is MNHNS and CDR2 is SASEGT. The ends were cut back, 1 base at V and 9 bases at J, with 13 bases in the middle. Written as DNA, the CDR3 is TGTGCCAGCAGTGAAGATAATCCAGGAGGGCAGTACTTC. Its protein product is CASSEDNPGGQYF.

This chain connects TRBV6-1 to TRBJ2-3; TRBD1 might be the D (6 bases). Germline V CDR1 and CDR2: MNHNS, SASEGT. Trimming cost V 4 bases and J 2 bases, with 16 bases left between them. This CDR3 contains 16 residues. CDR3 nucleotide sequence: TGTGCCAGCAGTGGGGGGCGAACAGGGTACACAGATACGCAGTATTTT. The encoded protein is CASSGGRTGYTDTQYF.

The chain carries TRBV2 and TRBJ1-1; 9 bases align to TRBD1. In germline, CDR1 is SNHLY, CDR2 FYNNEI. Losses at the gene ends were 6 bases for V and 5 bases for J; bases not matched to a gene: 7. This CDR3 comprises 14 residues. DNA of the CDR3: TGTGCCAGCAGAGGGGGACAGGGAGTAACTGAAGCTTTCTTT. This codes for CASRGGQGVTEAFF. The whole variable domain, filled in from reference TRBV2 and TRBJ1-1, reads EPEVTQTPSHQVTQMGQEVILRCVPISNHLYFYWYRQILGQKVEFLVSFYNNEISEKSEIFDDQFSVERPDGSNFTLKIRSTKLEDSAMYFCASRGGQGVTEAFFGQGTRLTVV.

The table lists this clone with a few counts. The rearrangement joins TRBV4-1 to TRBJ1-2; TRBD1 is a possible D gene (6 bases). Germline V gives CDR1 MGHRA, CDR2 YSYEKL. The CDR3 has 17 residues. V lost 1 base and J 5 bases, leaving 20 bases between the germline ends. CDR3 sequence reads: CASSQASRRGMGYGYTF. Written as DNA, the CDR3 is TGCGCCAGCAGCCAAGCCTCTCGCAGGGGCATGGGGTATGGCTACACCTTC.

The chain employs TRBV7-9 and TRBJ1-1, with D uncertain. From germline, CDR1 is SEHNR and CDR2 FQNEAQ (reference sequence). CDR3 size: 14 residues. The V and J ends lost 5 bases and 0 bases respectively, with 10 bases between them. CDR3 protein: CASSLSGMNTEAFF. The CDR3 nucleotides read TGTGCCAGCAGCCTTTCGGGAATGAACACTGAAGCTTTCTTT.